This TCR beta chain was sequenced in a study of metastatic and nonmetastatic thyroid tumors. Study in general: Comparative analysis of repertoires was undertaken across blood and tumor or nodule tissue obtained from malignant and benign thyroid patients.

Each patient went into thyroid surgery without having received any treatment. Trimming left V 2 bases short and J 1 base short, with 12 bases between. CDR1 and CDR2 (germline): GTSNPN, SVGIG (reference sequence). The CDR3 is 14 residues long. MiXCR re-clonotyped the PCR reads for TCRdb. The top ten clones hold roughly a tenth of a sample with some 15,000 clones, around 25% of them seen once. General study results and limits: Malignant tumors reportedly showed significantly higher TCR beta diversity than benign nodules in both blood and tumor.

This clone was detected only a few times. What it binds is unknown. Source material: adjacent normal tissue. The genes are TRBV30 and TRBJ2-7; D remains unclear. The receptor was derived from a female donor with papillary thyroid cancer or a benign thyroid nodule (not recorded which). Some clones in this sample may be carry-over from other donors' samples. In DNA, the CDR3 is TGTGCCTGGAGTCACGACACGATATCCTACGAGCAGTACTTC. Its protein is CAWSHDTISYEQYF. Looking up the rest from reference TRBV30 and TRBJ2-7 gives the full variable domain: SQTIHQWPATLVQPVGSPLSLECTVEGTSNPNLYWYRQAAGRGLQLLFYSVGIGQISSEVPQNLSASRPQDRQFILSSKKLLLSDSGFYLCAWSHDTISYEQYFGPGTRLTVT.